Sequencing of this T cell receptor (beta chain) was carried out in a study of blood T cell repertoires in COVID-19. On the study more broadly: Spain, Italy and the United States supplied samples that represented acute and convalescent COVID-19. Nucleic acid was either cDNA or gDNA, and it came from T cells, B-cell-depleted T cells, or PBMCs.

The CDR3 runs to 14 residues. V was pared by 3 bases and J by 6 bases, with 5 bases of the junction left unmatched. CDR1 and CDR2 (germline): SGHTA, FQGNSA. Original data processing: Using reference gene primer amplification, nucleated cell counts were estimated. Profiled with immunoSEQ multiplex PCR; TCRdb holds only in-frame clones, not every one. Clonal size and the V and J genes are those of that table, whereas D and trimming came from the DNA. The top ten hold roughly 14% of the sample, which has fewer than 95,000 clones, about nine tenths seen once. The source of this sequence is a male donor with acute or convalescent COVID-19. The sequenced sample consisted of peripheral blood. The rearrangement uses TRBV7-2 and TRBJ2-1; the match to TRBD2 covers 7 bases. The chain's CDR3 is CASSFGLDPNEQFF. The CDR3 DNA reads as TGTGCCAGCAGCTTCGGACTAGATCCCAATGAGCAGTTCTTC.